This T cell receptor beta chain emerged from a study of blood T cells in healthy people across ages. General study results and limits: Diversity was estimated from one million T cells, and these estimates were considered underestimates.

Concerning this clonotype: Antigen specificity is unknown.

The authors ran a second PCR of roughly 6 to 12 cycles using a sample-barcoded 5' primer and a J-beta primer mix. All cDNA molecules were each tagged by a template-switch adaptor with 12 random nucleotides. Each CDR3 protein is one row after TCRdb ran MiXCR on the 5' RACE reads. The profile covers about 780,000 distinct CDR3 sequences, with around 62% appearing a single time and about 27% taken by the ten largest. The CDR3 is made up of 15 amino acids. Germline-derived CDR1 and CDR2 are ENHRY and SYGVKD. The V gene lost 4 bases and the J gene lost 4 bases, with 16 bases spanning the gap. The chain carries TRBV10-3 and TRBJ1-1; D is unresolved. Sequencing was performed on blood. The receptor comes from a man between 25 and 39 years old in good health. The DNA of the CDR3 is TGTGCCATCAGTGCCCCCGGACGTAGGTCCACTGAAGCTTTCTTT. Translating gives CAISAPGRRSTEAFF.